This TCR beta chain was found in a study of CD8+ T cells in alopecia areata. General study results and limits: Significant decreases in scalp clonality and expanded CD8+ clones followed tofacitinib treatment. Many expanded lesional clones stayed in scalp and blood while on tofacitinib. Only one nonresponder was present, which leaves the link between baseline CD8+ expansion and response uncertain.

A note on this clone: Its cognate antigen is unknown.

The sequencing template was cDNA reverse transcribed from extracted RNA. Repertoires were generated with immunoSEQ multiplex PCR, while TCRdb's copy carries only in-frame clones and drops some. The table has under 150,000 clones, 50% to 55% seen once. The treatment: oral pan-JAK inhibitor, 5-10 mg twice daily. Trimming cost V 2 bases and J 1 base, with 9 bases left between them. The CDR3 loop spans 14 amino acids. The V gene's germline CDR1 is SNHLY and CDR2 FYNNEI. Sequenced material: CD4+ T cells sorted from blood, taken at week 4, from a patient treated with tofacitinib. This TCR was recovered from a human donor with alopecia areata. V is TRBV2 and J is TRBJ2-7; D not resolved. The CDR3 DNA reads TGTGCCAGCAGTGAAAGGCCTACATCCTACGAGCAGTACTTC. This codes for CASSERPTSYEQYF.